This T cell receptor (beta chain) was sequenced in a study of shared T cell receptors in the human thymus. Libraries were prepared by immunoSEQ multiplex PCR; TCRdb keeps only in-frame clonotypes and omits some of them. The sample lists hundreds of thousands of clones; roughly 74% were seen once. The CDR3 has 16 amino acids. From germline, CDR1 is MGHRA and CDR2 YSYEKL. V lost 0 bases and J lost 5; bases outside the gene matches: 6. These data also featured in a second study, about human thymus T cells.

This sequence originates from a boy under three years old with a congenital heart defect. This chain uses TRBV4-1 with TRBJ2-3; TRBD1 aligns across 9 bases. The sample taken for sequencing was thymocytes. CDR3 DNA: TGCGCCAGCAGCCAAGATTGGACAGGGGTGGAAGATACGCAGTATTTT. Translating gives CASSQDWTGVEDTQYF.